The 17 T cell receptor beta chains reported below all come from one sample, sequenced in a study of T cells in Graves' hyperthyroidism and ophthalmopathy. TCR beta CDR3 regions were amplified from RNA transcripts. Using the HTBI primer set, a first-round RT-PCR was run on the TCR CDR3. Using its own MiXCR run on the multiplex PCR reads, TCRdb lists one record per CDR3 protein. The sample consists of 400,000 or so distinct CDR3 sequences, about 14% of them appearing once. Sequencing used blood. These receptor sequences come from a woman aged 25 to 39 with Graves' ophthalmopathy.

The chain carries TRBV20-1 and TRBJ2-7, with 8 bases lining up with TRBD2. V shed 3 bases, J shed 6 bases, and the junction held 1 base outside the gene matches. The CDR3 extends over 11 amino acids. Germline loops: CDR1 DFQATT, CDR2 SNEGSKA (reference sequence). The CDR3 DNA reads TGCAGTGCTAGCGGGGGGGCCGAGCAGTACTTC. As protein: CSASGGAEQYF.

There are a few counts of this clonotype. This rearrangement joins TRBV6-1 to TRBJ1-3, with 9 bases lining up with TRBD1. The CDR3 has 15 residues. The junction had 6 bases not matched to a gene; V was cut back by 5 bases and J by 4 bases. CDR1 is MNHNS, CDR2 SASEGT, per germline. The CDR3 spells CASSPTGQGGNTIYF. CDR3 DNA: TGTGCCAGCAGTCCCACGGGACAGGGAGGAAACACCATATATTTT.

This clonotype was detected ten times or more. This sequence joins TRBV27 and TRBJ2-1, with D unclear. The V end lost 5 bases, the J end lost 0 bases, and 11 bases lay between the germline ends. The CDR3 runs to 15 residues. Germline CDR1 reads MNHEY; CDR2 reads SMNVEV (reference sequence). CDR3 region: CASSPDTNSYNEQFF. For the CDR3, the DNA is TGTGCCAGCAGTCCCGACACTAACTCCTACAATGAGCAGTTCTTC.

This clonotype was seen ten or more times. This chain connects TRBV20-1 to TRBJ2-3; no firm D call. The CDR3 is made up of 12 amino acids. Trimming left V 0 bases short and J 4 bases short, with 5 bases between. Germline V gives CDR1 DFQATT, CDR2 SNEGSKA (reference sequence). This CDR3 is CSAREVADTQYF. The CDR3, as DNA: TGCAGTGCTAGAGAAGTTGCAGATACGCAGTATTTT.

With regard to this clonotype: This may arise from a read error, as a much more abundant clone is one base away. The rearrangement uses TRBV15 and TRBJ2-4; tentative D call: TRBD1 (6 bases). The CDR3 is 15 amino acids. The germline gives CDR1 LNHNV, CDR2 YYDKDF (reference sequence). CDR3 amino acids: CTTSRPSGEMDIQYF. DNA for the CDR3: TGTACCACCAGCAGACCCTCAGGGGAGATGGACATTCAGTACTTC.

This clonotype was observed many times. V usage is TRBV20-1 and J usage is TRBJ2-1, with 7 bases that match TRBD2. This CDR3 contains 15 residues. V shed 6 bases, J shed 8 bases, and the junction held 16 bases outside the gene matches. CDR1 is DFQATT and CDR2 is SNEGSKA in the germline V gene (reference sequence). This CDR3 reads CSATLMVGRGHEQFF. DNA of the CDR3: TGCAGTGCCACGCTGATGGTGGGGAGGGGTCATGAGCAGTTCTTC.

The rearrangement links TRBV6-1 to TRBJ1-1; D not certain. CDR1 MNHNS and CDR2 SASEGT come from the germline V gene. The CDR3 runs 12 residues. V was clipped by 4 bases and J by 3 bases, with 6 bases between them. CDR3 protein: CASSGRYTEAFF. CDR3 in DNA: TGTGCCAGCAGTGGGCGGTACACTGAAGCTTTCTTT.

This clonotype showed up just a few times. A much more abundant neighbour one base away suggests this may be a read error. The CDR3 nucleotides read TGTGCCAGCTCACCAAGGACAGACTACGAGCAGTTCTTC. This sequence encodes CASSPRTDYEQFF. The chain couples TRBV18 to TRBJ2-7; D might be TRBD1 (6 bases). The end of the DNA aligns better with TRBJ2-1, so the J call may be wrong. The V gene's germline CDR1 is KGHSH and CDR2 LQKENI. This CDR3 contains 13 residues.

The chain joins TRBV20-1 to TRBJ1-2, with D hard to call. CDR3 length: 12 amino acids. Germline CDR1 is DFQATT and CDR2 is SNEGSKA (reference sequence). The V and J ends lost 4 bases and 8 bases respectively, with 14 bases between them. In DNA, the CDR3 is TGCAGTGCTAAGGGCGGGGTGGTGGGCTACACCTTC. Amino acids: CSAKGGVVGYTF.

This clonotype was counted ten times or more. The rearrangement links TRBV20-1 to TRBJ1-4, with D possibly matching TRBD1 (5 bases). Germline CDR1 reads DFQATT; CDR2 reads SNEGSKA (reference sequence). V dropped 6 bases and J dropped 0 bases, with 26 bases sitting between them. The CDR3 is 19 residues long. As DNA, the CDR3 is TGCAGTGCCCCCCCTTTACTTGACAGAATGATTGCAACTAATGAAAAACTGTTTTTT. It is translated as CSAPPLLDRMIATNEKLFF.

V and J are TRBV20-1 and TRBJ1-6, with D possibly matching TRBD1 (5 bases). Trimming removed 3 bases from V and 3 bases from J, with 9 bases in between. The CDR3 spans 14 residues. Germline CDR1 is DFQATT and CDR2 is SNEGSKA (reference sequence). CDR3 nucleotides: TGCAGTGCTAGCCCCAGGGACTATAATTCACCCCTCCACTTT. This gives the protein CSASPRDYNSPLHF.

This clonotype showed up many times. This chain uses TRBV18 with TRBJ2-7, with D maybe TRBD2 (5 bases). The CDR3 is 13 amino acids. CDR1 is KGHSH and CDR2 is LQKENI in the germline V gene. V lost 2 bases and J lost 5, with 10 bases in between. CDR3 loop: CASSPEGAHEQYF. Written as DNA, the CDR3 is TGTGCCAGCTCACCAGAGGGTGCCCACGAGCAGTACTTC. The variable domain in full, completed from reference TRBV18 and TRBJ2-7, reads NAGVMQNPRHLVRRRGQEARLRCSPMKGHSHVYWYRQLPEEGLKFMVYLQKENIIDESGMPKERFSAEFPKEGPSILRIQQVVRGDSAAYFCASSPEGAHEQYFGPGTRLTVT.

This clonotype was seen a few times. The chain combines TRBV5-4 with TRBJ2-3; 10 nucleotides align to TRBD1. The CDR3 sequence is 15 residues long. Germline CDR1 reads SGHNT; CDR2 reads YYREEE (reference sequence). With V trimmed by 2 bases and J by 3 bases, 3 bases remained unmatched. CDR3 nucleotide sequence: TGTGCCAGCAGCTTTGACAGGGGGCAGACAGATACGCAGTATTTT. This translates into CASSFDRGQTDTQYF.

At least ten counts were recorded for this clonotype. V gene TRBV28 combines with J gene TRBJ1-2; D remains ambiguous. In germline, CDR1 is MDHEN, CDR2 SYDVKM. Trimming removed 3 bases from V and 4 bases from J, with 6 bases in between. This CDR3 has 12 residues. This chain's CDR3 is CASSFSGYGYTF. CDR3 nucleotide sequence: TGTGCCAGCAGTTTCTCGGGCTATGGCTACACCTTC.

The chain combines TRBV15 with TRBJ1-3; D may be TRBD1 (5 bases). This CDR3 region has 13 residues. V shed 0 bases and J shed 11 bases, with 11 bases lying between them. Per germline, CDR1 LNHNV and CDR2 YYDKDF (reference sequence). CDR3 DNA: TGTGCCACCAGCAGAGATGCTGGGGGGGCCATATATTTT. It specifies CATSRDAGGAIYF.

This chain connects TRBV20-1 to TRBJ1-1, with a tentative D call TRBD1 (5 bases). This CDR3 spans 15 amino acids. Germline V gene sequence: CDR1 DFQATT, CDR2 SNEGSKA (reference sequence). The CDR3 sequence: CSAAGGGVKETEAFF. CDR3 nucleotide sequence: TGCAGCGCCGCGGGGGGGGGGGTGAAAGAAACTGAAGCTTTCTTT.

This clonotype came up many times. The chain employs TRBV9 and TRBJ2-1, with 9 bases identical to TRBD2. With V trimmed by 4 bases and J by 9 bases, 8 bases remained unmatched. Germline V CDR1 and CDR2: SGDLS, YYNGEE. The CDR3 is 14 amino acids. The CDR3 coding sequence is TGTGCCAGCAGCACAGGGACTAGCAGCGCTGAGCAGTTCTTC. This sequence encodes CASSTGTSSAEQFF.